This is a list of T cell receptor beta chains from one sample in a study of blood T cell repertoires in COVID-19. Repertoires were generated with immunoSEQ multiplex PCR, while TCRdb's copy carries only in-frame clones and drops some. This repertoire shows about 120,000 clones, 79% found once; its top ten account for about 4%. Input material: peripheral blood. These receptors all stem from a woman at least 80 years old with acute or convalescent COVID-19. CDR3s include the opening cysteine and the closing phenylalanine or tryptophan. A D gene is named only where the DNA matches it firmly. Size is stated for part of the rows, as once, few or many counts, or as a class when the clone is expanded.

d_call,v_call,j_call,clone_size,cdr3_aa,cdr3_nt
NA,TRBV24-1,TRBJ1-5,NA,CATSDLGTLGQPQHF,TGTGCCACCAGTGATTTGGGGACACTGGGCCAGCCCCAGCATTTT
TRBD2,TRBV10-3,TRBJ2-1,NA,CAISDGGRTNNEQFF,TGTGCCATCAGTGACGGCGGGAGGACCAACAATGAGCAGTTCTTC
TRBD1,TRBV29-1,TRBJ1-4,NA,CSATDRGYEKLFF,TGCAGCGCCACAGACAGGGGGTATGAAAAACTGTTTTTT
TRBD2,TRBV2,TRBJ2-3,NA,CASSVRLAGGRGLRTDTQYF,TGTGCCAGCAGTGTACGACTAGCGGGGGGCCGGGGGCTTCGCACAGATACGCAGTATTTT
NA,TRBV7-9,TRBJ2-5,NA,CASSRNRVGQETQYF,TGTGCCAGCAGCCGAAATCGGGTAGGCCAAGAGACCCAGTACTTC
NA,TRBV28,TRBJ1-4,NA,CAVCGPMVTNEKLFF,TGTGCGGTGTGTGGCCCAATGGTGACTAATGAAAAACTGTTTTTT
NA,TRBV7-9,TRBJ1-1,NA,CASSTQGGTEAFF,TGTGCCAGCAGCACTCAGGGAGGTACTGAAGCTTTCTTT
NA,TRBV27,TRBJ2-7,NA,CASSLHALGGYEQYF,TGTGCCAGCAGTTTACATGCCCTGGGGGGCTACGAGCAGTACTTC
TRBD2,TRBV10-3,TRBJ2-7,NA,CAISDQRGATYEQYF,TGTGCCATCAGTGATCAGCGGGGGGCTACCTACGAGCAGTACTTC
NA,TRBV6-5,TRBJ2-5,NA,CASSTGQQETQYF,TGTGCCAGCAGTACTGGACAGCAAGAGACCCAGTACTTC
NA,TRBV2,TRBJ2-7,NA,CASSPPSFEQYF,TGTGCCAGCAGTCCCCCGTCGTTCGAGCAGTACTTC
TRBD1,TRBV7-9,TRBJ1-4,NA,CASSPGQGSEKLFF,TGTGCCAGCAGCCCGGGACAGGGGAGCGAAAAACTGTTTTTT
NA,TRBV5-4,TRBJ2-7,NA,CASSSPGWGTYEQYF,TGTGCCAGCAGCTCCCCAGGGTGGGGAACCTACGAGCAGTACTTC
TRBD2,TRBV29-1,TRBJ2-7,NA,CSVLAGGAYEQYF,TGCAGCGTATTAGCGGGAGGAGCCTACGAGCAGTACTTC
NA,TRBV18,TRBJ1-1,NA,CASSPILQKNTEAFF,TGTGCCAGCTCACCGATCTTACAGAAGAACACTGAAGCTTTCTTT
TRBD1,TRBV19,TRBJ1-2,NA,CASSDRGLNYGYTF,TGTGCCAGTAGTGACAGGGGCCTAAACTATGGCTACACCTTC
NA,TRBV5-1,TRBJ2-1,NA,CASMESSYNEQFF,TGCGCCAGCATGGAGAGCTCCTACAATGAGCAGTTCTTC
TRBD1,TRBV3-1/TRBV3-2,TRBJ2-2,NA,CASSLPRTGSRGELFF,TGTGCCAGCAGCCTACCGAGGACAGGGTCTAGAGGGGAGCTGTTTTTT
TRBD1,TRBV5-1,TRBJ1-2,NA,CASSLETGGGYGYTF,TGCGCCAGCAGCTTGGAGACAGGGGGAGGATATGGCTACACCTTC
NA,TRBV12-3/TRBV12-4,TRBJ1-3,few,CASSAGAAIYF,TGTGCCAGCAGTGCAGGGGCCGCCATATATTTT
TRBD2,TRBV9,TRBJ2-3,NA,CASSALGAGGITDTQYF,TGTGCCAGCAGCGCCCTTGGAGCGGGGGGAATCACAGATACGCAGTATTTT
NA,TRBV6-2/TRBV6-3,TRBJ1-2,NA,CASSSTVDYGYTF,TGTGCCAGCAGTTCGACAGTGGACTATGGCTACACCTTC
TRBD1,TRBV2,TRBJ1-2,NA,CASSGDRNYGYTF,TGTGCCAGCAGTGGGGACAGGAACTATGGCTACACCTTC
TRBD1,TRBV6-2/TRBV6-3,TRBJ1-5,NA,CASSLTGDQPQHF,TGTGCCAGCAGTTTAACAGGGGATCAGCCCCAGCATTTT
NA,TRBV2,TRBJ2-2,NA,CASSDFGQKNTGELFF,TGTGCCAGCAGTGATTTCGGACAGAAGAACACCGGGGAGCTGTTTTTT
NA,TRBV19,TRBJ2-3,few,CASSINRQSVDTQYF,TGTGCCAGTAGTATAAATAGACAGTCAGTCGATACGCAGTATTTT
NA,TRBV6-5,TRBJ1-2,few,CASSYRGRDGYTF,TGTGCCAGCAGTTACAGGGGAAGGGATGGCTACACCTTC
TRBD1,TRBV4-2,TRBJ1-1,NA,CASSHWAGTENTEAFF,TGTGCCAGCAGCCACTGGGCCGGGACAGAGAACACTGAAGCTTTCTTT